Following are 16 T cell receptor beta chains from one sample sequenced in a study of OX40 agonist ivuxolimab in advanced cancers. The table came from immunoSEQ multiplex PCR; TCRdb's copy has only in-frame clones and leaves some out. This sample has around 75,000 clones, with 80% to 90% found just once. The specimen was CD4+ or CD8+ T cells sorted from blood, collected in a trial of the OX40 agonist ivuxolimab. The receptors shown here come from an adult with an advanced solid tumor such as melanoma, head and neck, liver or kidney cancer.

V and J are TRBV11-2 and TRBJ2-1; the D call may be TRBD1 or TRBD2 (5 bases each). Germline CDR1 SGHAT, CDR2 FQNNGV. The CDR3 sequence is 14 residues long. V lost 3 bases and J 14 bases, leaving 20 bases between the germline ends. The CDR3 DNA is TGTGCCAGCAGCTTCTCCGGGACGACAACGAAGGAGTTCTTC. Protein sequence: CASSFSGTTTKEFF.

The chain uses TRBV6-1 and TRBJ1-5; D unclear. Germline loops: CDR1 MNHNS, CDR2 SASEGT. Trimming removed 7 bases at V and 8 bases at J, with 15 bases between. This CDR3 has 13 residues. For the CDR3, the DNA is TGTGCCAGCATTCGGCAAAATAGGGAGCCCCAGCATTTT. As protein: CASIRQNREPQHF.

This clone was counted between two and nine times. The genes are TRBV29-1 and TRBJ1-5; 10 bases align to TRBD1. With V trimmed by 5 bases and J by 4 bases, 2 bases remained unmatched. The length of the CDR3 is 13 residues. CDR1 SQVTM and CDR2 ANQGSEA come from the germline V gene. Written as DNA, the CDR3 is TGCAGCGTTTGGGACAGGGGTAATCAGCCCCAGCATTTT. The encoded protein is CSVWDRGNQPQHF.

The chain is built from TRBV18 and TRBJ1-2; tentatively, D is TRBD1 (5 bases). CDR3 length equals 15 residues. Trimming cost V 5 bases and J 0 bases, with 13 bases left between them. Germline V CDR1 and CDR2: KGHSH, LQKENI. CDR3: CASSERQRPNYGYTF. As DNA, the CDR3 is TGTGCCAGCTCAGAGCGACAGAGGCCTAACTATGGCTACACCTTC.

This clone appeared once. The chain has TRBV27 and TRBJ1-2, with TRBD1 identical over 7 bases. This CDR3 is 12 amino acids long. Trimming removed 6 bases from V and 7 bases from J; junction bases left unmatched: 5. Germline loops: CDR1 MNHEY, CDR2 SMNVEV (reference sequence). The CDR3 reads CASSLQGFGYTF. The DNA of the CDR3 is TGTGCCAGCAGCCTACAGGGGTTTGGCTACACCTTC.

V and J are TRBV4-1 and TRBJ2-6, with D unresolved. The CDR3 length is 17 residues. V was shortened by 0 bases and J by 2 bases, with 11 bases between the two germline ends. The germline gives CDR1 MGHRA, CDR2 YSYEKL. CDR3 in DNA: TGCGCCAGCAGCCAAGATTCATTGGGCGCTGGGGCCAACGTCCTGACTTTC. It encodes CASSQDSLGAGANVLTF.

The chain combines TRBV5-1 with TRBJ1-1; D may be TRBD1 (5 bases). Trimming stripped 2 bases from V and 8 bases from J, with 13 bases between. Germline V gene sequence: CDR1 SGHRS, CDR2 YFSETQ. The CDR3 loop spans 13 amino acids. CDR3 sequence (DNA): TGCGCCAGCAGCTTCGTCGGGACCGGCGAAGCTTTCTTT. Amino acids: CASSFVGTGEAFF.

The chain uses TRBV19 and TRBJ1-5; tentatively, D is TRBD1 (5 bases). Germline CDR1 is LNHDA and CDR2 is SQIVND (reference sequence). V lost 3 bases and J lost 4, with 10 bases in between. The CDR3 consists of 14 residues. CDR3 DNA: TGTGCCAGTAGTATCATGGGGACGAATCAGCCCCAGCATTTT. It is translated as CASSIMGTNQPQHF.

This clone was counted between two and nine times. The J gene is TRBJ2-1, the V gene TRBV10-3; 12 bases are shared with TRBD2. The CDR3 sequence is 15 residues long. In germline, CDR1 is ENHRY, CDR2 SYGVKD. Trimming took 2 bases from V and 8 from J; bases not matched to a gene: 4. CDR3 in DNA: TGTGCCATCAGTGAGAGACTAGCGGGGGTCCATGAGCAGTTCTTC. It codes for CAISERLAGVHEQFF.

This chain connects TRBV5-6 to TRBJ2-7; the match to TRBD1 covers 10 bases. The CDR3 runs to 15 residues. The J segment lost 1 base and the V segment lost 2 bases, leaving 3 bases of the junction unmatched. Germline assignment: CDR1 SGHDT and CDR2 YYEEEE. DNA of the CDR3: TGTGCCAGCAGCTTACCGGGACAGGGGTCCTACGAGCAGTACTTC. It is translated as CASSLPGQGSYEQYF.

The chain couples TRBV18 to TRBJ2-1, with 10 bases lining up with TRBD2. CDR1 is KGHSH and CDR2 is LQKENI in the germline V gene. Trimming at V came to 0 bases and at J to 9 bases, leaving 11 bases not matched to a gene. The CDR3 is 17 amino acids. The CDR3 nucleotides are TGTGCCAGCTCACCACCGAGAACTAGCGGGGCGGGAGTTGAGCAGTTCTTC. It is translated as CASSPPRTSGAGVEQFF.

This chain joins TRBV5-1 and TRBJ2-2, with TRBD1 identical over 11 bases. The CDR3 runs to 16 residues. The V segment lost 4 bases and the J segment 5 bases; nucleotides outside the gene matches: 7. CDR1 is SGHRS and CDR2 is YFSETQ in the germline V gene. CDR3 coding DNA: TGCGCCAGCAGCAGAACCGGGACAGGGGGGACCGGGGAGCTGTTTTTT. It specifies CASSRTGTGGTGELFF.

V is TRBV4-1 and J is TRBJ2-5, with a tentative D call TRBD1 (6 bases). Trimming left V 0 bases short and J 5 bases short, with 13 bases between. Looked up from germline, CDR1 is MGHRA and CDR2 is YSYEKL. The CDR3 is 15 residues long. The CDR3 coding sequence is TGCGCCAGCAGCCAAGAAATGGGCAGGGGTGAGACCCAGTACTTC. Residues: CASSQEMGRGETQYF.

The chain uses TRBV27 and TRBJ2-5; D is unresolved. Germline lookup yields CDR1 MNHEY and CDR2 SMNVEV (reference sequence). This CDR3 has 12 residues. The V end lost 8 bases, the J end lost 6 bases, and 13 bases lay between the germline ends. CDR3 protein: CASHHQLQTQYF. CDR3 sequence (DNA): TGTGCCAGCCACCACCAATTGCAGACCCAGTACTTC.

The chain carries TRBV6-5 and TRBJ1-6; maybe TRBD1 (6 bases). The V gene's germline CDR1 is MNHEY and CDR2 SVGAGI. Trimming removed 6 bases at V and 0 bases at J, with 9 bases between. The CDR3 totals 15 residues. CDR3 nucleotides: TGTGCCAGCAGAAGGGACACCTCCTATAATTCACCCCTCCACTTT. Its protein is CASRRDTSYNSPLHF.

V is TRBV6-5 and J is TRBJ2-7; 7 bases fit TRBD1. Germline CDR1 and CDR2: MNHEY and SVGAGI. The CDR3 contains 15 residues. With 6 bases clipped from V and 6 bases from J, the junction kept 14 bases outside the gene matches. In DNA, the CDR3 is TGTGCCAGCAGAAGGATACGGGACAGCCTAGGCGAGCAGTACTTC. This sequence encodes CASRRIRDSLGEQYF.